A selection of T cell receptor beta chains follows, all from one sample in a study of blood T cell repertoires in COVID-19. Generated by immunoSEQ multiplex PCR, the TCRdb table keeps only in-frame clones and is missing some. Of some 200,000 clones in the sample, about 90% were seen once. Material for sequencing was peripheral blood. The origin of the receptors is a man in his sixties with active or convalescent COVID-19. CDR3s include the opening cysteine and the closing phenylalanine or tryptophan. A D gene is named only where the DNA matches it firmly. Some rows have no size entry. The others give once, few or many, or a class for an expanded clone.

D gene	J gene	clone size	V gene	CDR3 DNA	CDR3 protein
.	TRBJ1-5	once	TRBV4-2	TGTGCCAGCAGCCACATAGGGGCTGGCAGGGGCGATCAGCCCCAGCATTTT	CASSHIGAGRGDQPQHF
.	TRBJ1-1	.	TRBV2	TGTGCCAGCAGTTTGTCGCGGAACACTGAAGCTTTCTTT	CASSLSRNTEAFF
TRBD2	TRBJ2-2	.	TRBV2	TGTGCCAGCAGTGTGGGGCTAGCGGGGGCACCGAACACCGGGGAGCTGTTTTTT	CASSVGLAGAPNTGELFF
.	TRBJ2-1	.	TRBV21-1	TGTGCCAGCAGCAAAAATGCCTCCTCGGGACGATATGGGACAGCCCCAGGGGATGAGCAGTTCTTC	CASSKNASSGRYGTAPGDEQFF
TRBD1	TRBJ1-2	.	TRBV29-1	TGCAGCGTATGGGACAGGGGGTTTAACTATGGCTACACCTTC	CSVWDRGFNYGYTF
.	TRBJ1-3	.	TRBV6-6	TGTGCCAGCAGGGACTTCGGAAACACCATATATTTT	CASRDFGNTIYF
TRBD1	TRBJ2-3	.	TRBV19	TGTGCCAGTAGTCAGGGACAGCCTAGCACAGATACGCAGTATTTT	CASSQGQPSTDTQYF
.	TRBJ1-2	once	TRBV6-1	TGTGCCAGCAGTGAATATGAGGGTGGCTACACCTTC	CASSEYEGGYTF
TRBD1	TRBJ1-2	.	TRBV6-5	TGTGCCAGCAGCCGTGGACAGGGGGCCAGGGGCTACACCTTC	CASSRGQGARGYTF
TRBD1	TRBJ2-7	.	TRBV10-3	TGTGCCATCAGCCCGACAGGGGGCAACGAGCAGTACTTC	CAISPTGGNEQYF
TRBD1	TRBJ2-2	.	TRBV4-2	TGTGCCAGCAGCCCGTTAAACAACAGGGGGGACACCGGGGAGCTGTTTTTT	CASSPLNNRGDTGELFF
TRBD2	TRBJ2-2	.	TRBV5-1	TGCGCCAGCAGCTTGACGGGGGGGCGGAACACCGGGGAGCTGTTTTTT	CASSLTGGRNTGELFF
.	TRBJ1-1	.	TRBV14	TGTGCCAGCAGCCAAGATTTTACCCCACTCAACACTGAAGCTTTCTTT	CASSQDFTPLNTEAFF
.	TRBJ1-4	.	TRBV30	TGTGCCTGGAGTGAACAGGGAGATGAAAAACTGTTTTTT	CAWSEQGDEKLFF
TRBD1	TRBJ2-2	.	TRBV11-1	TGTGCCAGCAGCCCTCGGACAGGGAGATCCACCGGGGAGCTGTTTTTT	CASSPRTGRSTGELFF